The sequence of this TCR beta chain was determined in a study of T-cell memory formation after mild COVID-19. Looking at the study overall: TCR clusters were mostly donor specific.

5'RACE, which relied on constant-segment primers, yielded TCR alpha and TCR beta cDNA libraries carrying sample barcodes and UMIs. TCRdb processed the 5' RACE reads anew with MiXCR; each CDR3 protein has one entry. Seen here are about 500,000 distinct CDR3 sequences, about a fifth observed once, and the top ten hold approximately 12%. Sequencing was carried out using PBMCs or a T cell subset sorted from them (not recorded which). The TCR comes from an adult woman who had mild COVID-19 (a few samples of this study predate the infection). Cell type and time point are not known.

The DNA for the CDR3 is TGTGCCAGCAGCCGCCCTCCTAACAATGAGCAGTTCTTC. It encodes CASSRPPNNEQFF. The chain uses TRBV12-3 or TRBV12-4 and TRBJ2-1; D unresolved. The ends were cut back, 6 bases at V and 5 bases at J, with 11 bases in the middle. The length of the CDR3 is 13 residues.